The source of this T cell receptor beta chain is a study of T cells in Graves' hyperthyroidism and ophthalmopathy (dated 2019 in TCRdb). Regarding the research as a whole: Peripheral blood samples were taken at the time of initial diagnosis, prior to any treatment. The 75 to 100 discovery patients were randomly divided into training and test sets at a 7:3 ratio. Thyroid tissue and blood T-cell repertoires from about six Graves' hyperthyroidism patients were also compared in the study. Following sampling, methimazole starting at 30 mg daily was given to hyperthyroidism patients, and high-dose intravenous methylprednisolone was given to ophthalmopathy patients. The paper reports TCR Vbeta CDR3 sequencing of more than 120 peripheral blood samples: under 45 ophthalmopathy, under 80 hyperthyroidism and around 17 progressor patients. To identify distinguishing TCR V-J signatures, a discovery cohort of some 100 patients was used, comprising some 43 with Graves' ophthalmopathy and approximately 58 with stable Graves' hyperthyroidism. An independent validation cohort of under 20 hyperthyroidism patients and 15 or so patients who later progressed to ophthalmopathy tested prospective prediction of ophthalmopathy. What the work shows at the level of the full study, not this receptor alone: Sample size was not statistically predetermined, and blinding of investigators to group allocation was not performed. In validation, the model predicted progression to ophthalmopathy with 55% to 71% sensitivity and over 72% specificity, a median of 6.5 months before onset. Ophthalmopathy was separated from stable hyperthyroidism by a 13 V-J signature model, with about 88% sensitivity and 81% to 83% specificity obtained in cross-validation and 80%/75% obtained in testing. Most expanded thyroid clonotypes (frequency above 0.001) were also detected in blood, suggesting blood repertoires may reflect thyroid immune responses.

For CDR1 and CDR2, the germline V gene lists SGHRS and YFSETQ. The CDR3 covers 13 residues, taking in both the cysteine and the phenylalanine. Kept here is only the CDR3 DNA, which spans 39 bases and is read in frame from base 1. V lost 5 bases and J lost 8 bases; the stretch between them is 16 bases long. Hyperthyroidism patients were newly diagnosed, had a disease duration of under 2 months, and were aged 18 to 65 years. Any patient with an uncontrolled infection, another autoimmune disease, pregnancy or lactation was excluded. Diagnoses were based on clinical symptoms, serum thyroxine and TRAb, thyroid ultrasound and orbital computed tomography. Blood from progressor patients was drawn when they were first diagnosed with hyperthyroidism, before any ophthalmopathy symptoms appeared. PBMCs were separated from around 9.1 ml of fresh peripheral blood using Ficoll-Paque density gradient centrifugation. Progressor patients were initially diagnosed with Graves' hyperthyroidism and developed ophthalmopathy during follow-up. Total RNA was extracted with Trizol reagent, and quality was checked on an Agilent 2100 Bioanalyzer.

The TCR beta CDR3 regions were amplified from RNA transcripts. The TCR CDR3 was subjected to a first round of RT-PCR using the HTBI primer set and the Qiagen OneStep RT-PCR kit. Libraries were constructed in a second round of multiplex PCR, after which size selection and purification were performed. Libraries were sequenced paired-end with 100 bp reads on an Illumina HiSeq2000. As for the authors' bioinformatics: SOAPnuke was used to process the raw data, with reads discarded if the reads contained adapters or uncalled bases, had a mean Phred below 15, or lacked an exact constant-primer or identifier match. COPE v1.2.5 was used to merge high-quality paired reads, and clonotypes were defined as unique nucleotide sequences. Clonotypes were aligned to IMGT TRBV, TRBD and TRBJ reference segments using MiTCR v1.1. The analysis included only V-J combinations with a frequency above 0.0001, which together covered more than 99% of the repertoires. A TCS score was defined as the ratio of F50 (clonal expansion) to E x V (chaos), with BLOSUM62-based TCRdist applied between CDR3 peptides within each V-J. Welch's t-statistics and random forest reduced around 550 V-J features to 13, which were used in a naive Bayes classifier (R e1071). Through fastp at Q25 and MiXCR, TCRdb rebuilt clones from the public reads, retaining in-frame beta chains. CDR3 protein duplicates are merged, each entry listing the most common genes and DNA. The V and J calls and clone size are TCRdb's, not the authors'. The sample yields under 300,000 distinct CDR3 sequences; roughly 15% were counted once. 6% to 8% of the sample goes to the ten largest clones.

This clonotype has ten or more counts. Its antigen is unknown. No base quality information exists; no much larger clone differs at one position. Recombination linked TRBV5-1 to TRBJ1-2; TRBD1 is possibly the D segment (5 matching bases). This receptor was obtained from a woman aged 25 to 45 with Graves' hyperthyroidism that later progressed to Graves' ophthalmopathy. What was sequenced was blood. CDR3 reads: CASRPPGTQGYTF. In nucleotides, the sequence is TGCGCCAGCAGGCCTCCCGGGACTCAGGGCTACACCTTC.